The 28 T cell receptor beta chains presented below share a single source sample, sequenced in a study of beta chain features in type 1 diabetes. The entirety of the isolated RNA underwent reverse transcription, so expressed TCRB transcripts were sequenced. Profiled with immunoSEQ multiplex PCR; TCRdb holds only in-frame clones, not every one. The sample carries some 660,000 clones, over 12% recorded once. Findings and caveats of the study: When Type 1 diabetes patients were examined, their TCRB CDR3s proved moderately but significantly shorter in all four CD4+ subsets.

These receptors are not linked to any known antigen. The sequenced material came from naive CD4+ T cells from blood. Receptors originate from a man aged 18 to 29 with type 1 diabetes.

This chain links TRBV27 with TRBJ1-1; D may be TRBD1 (6 bases). The germline CDR1 and CDR2 sequences are MNHEY and SMNVEV (reference sequence). The CDR3 has 13 amino acids. Trimming shortened V by 7 bases and J by 4 bases, and 13 bases separated the two germline ends. For the CDR3, the DNA is TGTGCCAGCATTACTAGACAGGCCACTGAAGCTTTCTTT. Its translation: CASITRQATEAFF.

The chain uses TRBV28 and TRBJ2-2; D unclear. V was pared by 5 bases and J by 5 bases, with 9 bases between. Germline V gene data show CDR1 as MDHEN and CDR2 as SYDVKM. The CDR3 is made up of 13 amino acids. The CDR3 DNA reads TGTGCCAGCAGTCCCCAGGCTACCGGGGAGCTGTTTTTT. It is translated as CASSPQATGELFF.

This clone turned up a few times. The J gene is TRBJ2-5, the V gene TRBV7-2, with D possibly being TRBD1 or TRBD2 (5 bases each). CDR3 length equals 15 residues. CDR1 is SGHTA and CDR2 is FQGNSA in the germline V gene. The ends were cut back, 0 bases at V and 4 bases at J, with 12 bases in the middle. This CDR3 reads CASSLALAGTETQYF. CDR3 DNA: TGTGCCAGCAGCTTAGCACTCGCCGGGACAGAGACCCAGTACTTC.

Many counts were recorded for this clone. The J gene is TRBJ1-1, the V gene TRBV7-9; unclear D gene. The CDR3 has 14 amino acids. The V end lost 1 base, the J end lost 6 bases, and 12 bases lay between the germline ends. Germline V gives CDR1 SEHNR, CDR2 FQNEAQ (reference sequence). The CDR3 region is CASSLDAVGPEAFF. DNA for the CDR3: TGTGCCAGCAGCTTAGACGCGGTGGGCCCTGAAGCTTTCTTT.

For this clone: Different DNA sequences within this sample yield the same CDR3. This chain uses TRBV9 with TRBJ2-3, with TRBD2 matching 10 bases. The CDR3 is made up of 15 amino acids. Germline V lookup: CDR1 SGDLS, CDR2 YYNGEE. After removal of 2 bases from V and 3 bases from J, the junction contained 3 bases not matched to a gene. The CDR3, as DNA: TGTGCCAGCAGCGTTCTAGCGGGGGTTACAGATACGCAGTATTTT. Translated: CASSVLAGVTDTQYF.

This chain links TRBV30 with TRBJ2-3; 8 bases line up with TRBD1. V shed 3 bases, J shed 6 bases, and the junction held 5 bases outside the gene matches. CDR3 size: 13 residues. Germline V gives CDR1 GTSNPN, CDR2 SVGIG (reference sequence). CDR3 residues: CAWSRQGRDTQYF. The CDR3 nucleotides read TGTGCCTGGAGCCGACAGGGGAGGGATACGCAGTATTTT.

This clone was recorded a few times. The germline gene is not matched at one end of the junction; a read error may be the cause. The CDR3 nucleotides read TGCCAGTGGCGGGAACTGGTCCATGAGCAGTTCTTC. Protein product: CQWRELVHEQFF. This chain connects TRBV5-6 to TRBJ2-1; D possibly corresponds to TRBD2 (6 bases). The V gene's germline CDR1 is SGHDT and CDR2 YYEEEE. CDR3 length: 12 residues.

This clone was found a few times. The rearrangement links TRBV6-5 to TRBJ2-7, with TRBD2 identical over 8 bases. V was clipped by 6 bases and J by 3 bases; unmatched bases: 7. Germline V lookup: CDR1 MNHEY, CDR2 SVGAGI. CDR3 length: 14 amino acids. DNA for the CDR3: TGTGCCAGCAGCTCCGGGACTAGTAACTACGAGCAGTACTTC. As protein: CASSSGTSNYEQYF.

This clone turned up a few times. The CDR3, as DNA: TGTGCCAGCTCGTCGACAGATTCCCACAATGAGCAGTTCTTC. It specifies CASSSTDSHNEQFF. This chain joins TRBV18 and TRBJ2-1; D is possibly TRBD1 (5 bases). Germline V gene lookup returns CDR1 KGHSH and CDR2 LQKENI. The CDR3 loop spans 14 amino acids. Trimming cost V 6 bases and J 5 bases, with 14 bases left between them. Together with reference TRBV18 and TRBJ2-1, the CDR3 gives the full variable domain: NAGVMQNPRHLVRRRGQEARLRCSPMKGHSHVYWYRQLPEEGLKFMVYLQKENIIDESGMPKERFSAEFPKEGPSILRIQQVVRGDSAAYFCASSSTDSHNEQFFGPGTRLTVL.

A few counts support this clone. The chain is built from TRBV11-2 and TRBJ2-2; D call uncertain. This CDR3 has 17 amino acids. Trimming took off 3 bases at V and 0 bases at J, with 14 bases between the two ends. CDR1 is SGHAT and CDR2 is FQNNGV in the germline V gene. DNA of the CDR3: TGTGCCAGCAGCTTTTCGCCCCGGACGGCGAACACCGGGGAGCTGTTTTTT. This translates into CASSFSPRTANTGELFF.

A few counts support this clone. This chain links TRBV4-2 with TRBJ2-7; D is possibly TRBD2 (6 bases). The CDR3 sequence is 15 residues long. Germline V gene lookup returns CDR1 LGHNA and CDR2 YNFKEQ. V dropped 7 bases and J dropped 2 bases, with 18 bases sitting between them. The DNA of the CDR3 is TGTGCCAGCACCCCCGGGGGTGACAGTCCCTACGAGCAGTACTTC. This codes for CASTPGGDSPYEQYF.

In its sample, this clone was seen a few times. The gene calls are TRBV28 and TRBJ2-4; D unclear. This CDR3 contains 14 residues. From germline, CDR1 is MDHEN and CDR2 SYDVKM. V was pared by 6 bases and J by 0 bases, with 9 bases between. CDR3 in DNA: TGTGCCAGCAGGGCCGAGCTAGCCAAAAACATTCAGTACTTC. Translated: CASRAELAKNIQYF.

The chain is built from TRBV6-4 and TRBJ2-3; a possible D gene is TRBD1 (5 bases). Per germline, CDR1 MRHNA and CDR2 SNTAGT. Trimming removed 6 bases from V and 2 bases from J, with 12 bases in between. The CDR3 consists of 14 residues. This CDR3 reads CASSARQLTDTQYF. DNA of the CDR3: TGTGCCAGCAGCGCCCGACAGCTCACAGATACGCAGTATTTT.

The chain carries TRBV15 and TRBJ2-2; possibly TRBD1 or TRBD2 for D (5 bases each). V was cut by 0 bases and J by 1 base, with 12 bases left in between. The CDR3 totals 17 residues. The germline V gene encodes CDR1 LNHNV and CDR2 YYDKDF (reference sequence). The CDR3 DNA is TGTGCCACCAGCAGAGATTTCGGGACGGTGAACACCGGGGAGCTGTTTTTT. Translated: CATSRDFGTVNTGELFF.

The chain employs TRBV2 and TRBJ1-5; a possible D gene is TRBD1 (5 bases). The V gene lost 3 bases and the J gene lost 6 bases, with 12 bases spanning the gap. In germline, CDR1 is SNHLY, CDR2 FYNNEI. The length of the CDR3 is 14 residues. The DNA of the CDR3 is TGTGCCAGCAGTGAGGGGCAGGGTACTCAGCCCCAGCATTTT. Translated, it gives CASSEGQGTQPQHF.

This clone was counted a few times. The chain is built from TRBV28 and TRBJ1-2, with D unclear. Trimming removed 8 bases at V and 1 base at J, with 20 bases between. Germline V CDR1 and CDR2: MDHEN, SYDVKM. CDR3 length: 16 residues. The CDR3 protein is CASRLRAEGYNYGYTF. The CDR3 DNA sequence: TGTGCCAGCCGACTTCGAGCAGAGGGATATAACTATGGCTACACCTTC.

In this sample, this clone turned up a few times. This rearrangement joins TRBV28 to TRBJ2-7; possibly TRBD2 for D (5 bases). The germline CDR1 and CDR2 sequences are MDHEN and SYDVKM. Trimming stripped 0 bases from V and 3 bases from J, with 9 bases between. CDR3 length equals 14 residues. CDR3 coding DNA: TGTGCCAGCAGTTTATGGGACGGGGACTACGAGCAGTACTTC. It translates to CASSLWDGDYEQYF.

This chain joins TRBV15 and TRBJ1-1, with D perhaps matching TRBD1 (5 bases). Germline V gives CDR1 LNHNV, CDR2 YYDKDF (reference sequence). V was trimmed by 1 base and J by 1 base, leaving 7 bases between them. The CDR3 extends over 14 amino acids. Here the CDR3 DNA reads TGTGCCACCAGCAGAGCAGGGTCGAACACTGAAGCTTTCTTT. It translates to CATSRAGSNTEAFF.

This clone occurred a few times. This chain joins TRBV4-1 and TRBJ2-1, with D tentatively TRBD2 (6 bases). The CDR3 totals 13 residues. Germline V lookup: CDR1 MGHRA, CDR2 YSYEKL. V lost 0 bases and J 15 bases, leaving 15 bases between the germline ends. CDR3 sequence reads: CASSQEPRLVLFF. CDR3 coding DNA: TGCGCCAGCAGCCAAGAACCCCGACTAGTGCTGTTCTTC.

The V gene is TRBV6-5, the J gene TRBJ2-5, with 8 bases aligning to TRBD1. With 5 bases clipped from V and 4 bases from J, the junction kept 9 bases outside the gene matches. This CDR3 is built from 15 residues. Germline CDR1 MNHEY, CDR2 SVGAGI. Here the CDR3 DNA reads TGTGCCAGCAGTCGCCGGACAGGGTTGGGAGAGACCCAGTACTTC. Translating it yields CASSRRTGLGETQYF.

This clone was counted only a few times. The CDR3 DNA reads as TGTGCCACCCGGGAACTTGCCTACGAGCAGTACTTC. This translates into CATRELAYEQYF. The V gene is TRBV10-3, the J gene TRBJ2-7, with D maybe TRBD2 (5 bases). CDR3 length: 12 residues. The germline V and J ends were trimmed by 10 bases and 2 bases, with 12 bases remaining between them. The germline V gene encodes CDR1 ENHRY and CDR2 SYGVKD.

A few counts support this clone. The chain joins TRBV30 to TRBJ1-1; no clear D. Trimming removed 5 bases from V and 1 base from J, with 5 bases in between. The CDR3 runs to 11 residues. Per the germline V gene, CDR1 is GTSNPN and CDR2 is SVGIG (reference sequence). CDR3 loop: CAWGKNTEAFF. CDR3 coding DNA: TGTGCCTGGGGTAAGAACACTGAAGCTTTCTTT.

The chain couples TRBV6-5 to TRBJ2-7; perhaps TRBD2 as D (6 bases). Germline V CDR1 and CDR2: MNHEY, SVGAGI. The CDR3 is made up of 14 amino acids. V lost 4 bases and J lost 6, with 16 bases in between. The CDR3 region is CASSFKPGLREQYF. Written as DNA, the CDR3 is TGTGCCAGCAGTTTCAAACCGGGACTCCGCGAGCAGTACTTC.

This chain links TRBV11-2 with TRBJ2-5, with 9 nucleotides matching TRBD1. The CDR3 length is 15 residues. Germline trimming cut 1 base from V and 5 bases from J; bases unmatched to any gene: 5. Germline-derived CDR1 and CDR2 are SGHAT and FQNNGV. The CDR3 reads CASSLAGQGGETQYF. The CDR3 nucleotides are TGTGCCAGCAGCTTAGCGGGACAGGGTGGGGAGACCCAGTACTTC.

The chain has TRBV5-4 and TRBJ2-2; possible D gene TRBD1, 6 bases. From germline, CDR1 is SGHNT and CDR2 YYREEE (reference sequence). CDR3 length: 19 amino acids. With 3 bases removed from V and 0 bases from J, the gap between germline ends came to 21 bases. The CDR3 region has the DNA TGTGCCAGCAGCTCAGGACAGCCAACCCCGTTCGCGAACACCGGGGAGCTGTTTTTT. This translates into CASSSGQPTPFANTGELFF.

The rearrangement joins TRBV2 to TRBJ1-2; weak D call: TRBD1 (5 bases). V gave up 6 bases and J gave up 3 bases, with 11 bases separating them. The CDR3 consists of 13 residues. Germline V CDR1 and CDR2: SNHLY, FYNNEI. CDR3 coding DNA: TGTGCCAGCAGGGCTGACAGTGACTATGGCTACACCTTC. Protein sequence: CASRADSDYGYTF. Using reference TRBV2 and TRBJ1-2 for the parts outside the CDR3, the full variable domain is EPEVTQTPSHQVTQMGQEVILRCVPISNHLYFYWYRQILGQKVEFLVSFYNNEISEKSEIFDDQFSVERPDGSNFTLKIRSTKLEDSAMYFCASRADSDYGYTFGSGTRLTVV.

V gene TRBV7-2 combines with J gene TRBJ2-5; 8 bases map to TRBD1. Trimming cost V 4 bases and J 5 bases; bases outside gene matches: 9. Germline loops: CDR1 SGHTA, CDR2 FQGNSA. CDR3 size: 15 residues. CDR3 nucleotides: TGTGCCAGCAGCTCAAGGACAGGGACCGGGGAGACCCAGTACTTC. This gives the protein CASSSRTGTGETQYF.

The chain carries TRBV7-8 and TRBJ2-3; maybe TRBD2 (6 bases). Germline V gene lookup returns CDR1 SGHVS and CDR2 FQNEAQ. The germline V and J ends were trimmed by 1 base and 5 bases, with 13 bases remaining between them. The CDR3 totals 15 residues. The CDR3 DNA follows: TGTGCCAGCAGCTTAGGGGACCCGCGGGGAGATACGCAGTATTTT. Its protein product is CASSLGDPRGDTQYF.